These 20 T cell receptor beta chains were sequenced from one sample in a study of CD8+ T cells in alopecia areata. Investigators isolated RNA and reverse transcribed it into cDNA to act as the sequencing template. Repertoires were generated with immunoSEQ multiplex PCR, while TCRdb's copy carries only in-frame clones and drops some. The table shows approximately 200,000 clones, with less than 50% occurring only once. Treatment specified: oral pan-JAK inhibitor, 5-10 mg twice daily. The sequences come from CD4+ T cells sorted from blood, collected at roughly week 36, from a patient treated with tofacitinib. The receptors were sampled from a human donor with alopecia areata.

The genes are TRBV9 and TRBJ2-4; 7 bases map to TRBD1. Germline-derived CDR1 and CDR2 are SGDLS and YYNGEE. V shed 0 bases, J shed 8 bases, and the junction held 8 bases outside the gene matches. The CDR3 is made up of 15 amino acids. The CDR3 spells CASSVDGRGYDIQYF. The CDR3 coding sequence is TGTGCCAGCAGCGTAGATGGCAGGGGGTACGACATTCAGTACTTC. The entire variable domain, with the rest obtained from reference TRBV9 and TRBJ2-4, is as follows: DSGVTQTPKHLITATGQRVTLRCSPRSGDLSVYWYQQSLDQGLQFLIQYYNGEERAKGNILERFSAQQFPDLHSELNLSSLELGDSALYFCASSVDGRGYDIQYFGAGTRLSVL.

The CDR3 bases are TGCGCCAGCAGCGTGACAGGGGGCGACAGTCAGCCCCAGCATTTT. This codes for CASSVTGGDSQPQHF. The genes are TRBV5-1 and TRBJ1-5; 10 bases are a match to TRBD1. The junction had 7 bases not matched to a gene; V was cut back by 4 bases and J by 6 bases. Germline V gives CDR1 SGHRS, CDR2 YFSETQ. This CDR3 is 15 amino acids long.

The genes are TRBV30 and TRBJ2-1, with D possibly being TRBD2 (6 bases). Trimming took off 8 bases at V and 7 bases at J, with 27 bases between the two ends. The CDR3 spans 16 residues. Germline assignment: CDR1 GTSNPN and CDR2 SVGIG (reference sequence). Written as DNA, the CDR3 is TGTGCCGCCGCGGGTTCCCGGAGTAGCGGCAGGAATGAGCAGTTCTTC. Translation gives CAAAGSRSSGRNEQFF.

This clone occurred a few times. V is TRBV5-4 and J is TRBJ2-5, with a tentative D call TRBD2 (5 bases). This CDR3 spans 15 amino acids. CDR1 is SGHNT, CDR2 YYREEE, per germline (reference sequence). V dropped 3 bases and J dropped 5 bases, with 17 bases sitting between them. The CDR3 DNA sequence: TGTGCCAGCAGCTCGCAAGCGGTAGAGGTGGAGACCCAGTACTTC. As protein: CASSSQAVEVETQYF. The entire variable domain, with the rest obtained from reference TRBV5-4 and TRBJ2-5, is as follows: ETGVTQSPTHLIKTRGQQVTLRCSSQSGHNTVSWYQQALGQGPQFIFQYYREEENGRGNFPPRFSGLQFPNYSSELNVNALELDDSALYLCASSSQAVEVETQYFGPGTRLLVL.

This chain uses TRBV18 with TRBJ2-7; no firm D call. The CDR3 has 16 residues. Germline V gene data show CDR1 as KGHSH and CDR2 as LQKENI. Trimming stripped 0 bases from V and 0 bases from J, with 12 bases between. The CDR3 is CASSPPQIGNSYEQYF. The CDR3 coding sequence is TGTGCCAGCTCACCACCGCAGATCGGCAACTCCTACGAGCAGTACTTC.

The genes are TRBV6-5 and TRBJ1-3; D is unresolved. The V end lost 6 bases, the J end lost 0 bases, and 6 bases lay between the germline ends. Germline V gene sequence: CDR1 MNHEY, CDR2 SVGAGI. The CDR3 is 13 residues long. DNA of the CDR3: TGTGCCAGCAGAGACAACTCTGGAAACACCATATATTTT. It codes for CASRDNSGNTIYF.

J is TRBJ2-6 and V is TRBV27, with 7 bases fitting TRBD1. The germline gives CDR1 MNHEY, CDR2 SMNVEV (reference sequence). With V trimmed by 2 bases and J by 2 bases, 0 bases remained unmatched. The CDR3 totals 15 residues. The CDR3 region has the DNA TGTGCCAGCAGTTTAAGGGGGCCTGGGGCCAACGTCCTGACTTTC. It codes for CASSLRGPGANVLTF.

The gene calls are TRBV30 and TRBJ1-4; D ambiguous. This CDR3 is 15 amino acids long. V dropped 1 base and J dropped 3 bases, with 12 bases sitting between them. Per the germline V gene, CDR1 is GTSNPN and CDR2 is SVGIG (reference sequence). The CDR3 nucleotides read TGTGCCTGGAGTGCGGAGAGGCTGCCTAATGAAAAACTGTTTTTT. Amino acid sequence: CAWSAERLPNEKLFF. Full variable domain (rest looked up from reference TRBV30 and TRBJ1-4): SQTIHQWPATLVQPVGSPLSLECTVEGTSNPNLYWYRQAAGRGLQLLFYSVGIGQISSEVPQNLSASRPQDRQFILSSKKLLLSDSGFYLCAWSAERLPNEKLFFGSGTQLSVL.

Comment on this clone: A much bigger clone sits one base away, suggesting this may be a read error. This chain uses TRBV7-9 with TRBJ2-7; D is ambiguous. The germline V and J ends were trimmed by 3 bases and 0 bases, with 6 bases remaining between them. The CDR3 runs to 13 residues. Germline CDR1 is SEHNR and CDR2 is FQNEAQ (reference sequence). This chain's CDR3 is CASSFTVSYEQYF. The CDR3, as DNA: TGTGCCAGCAGCTTCACGGTCTCCTACGAGCAGTACTTC.

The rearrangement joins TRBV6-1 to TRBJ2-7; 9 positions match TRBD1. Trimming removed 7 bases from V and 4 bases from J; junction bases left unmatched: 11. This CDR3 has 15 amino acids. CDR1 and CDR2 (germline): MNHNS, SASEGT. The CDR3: CASTPGDREKYEQYF. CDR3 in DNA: TGTGCCAGCACTCCTGGGGACAGGGAAAAATACGAGCAGTACTTC.

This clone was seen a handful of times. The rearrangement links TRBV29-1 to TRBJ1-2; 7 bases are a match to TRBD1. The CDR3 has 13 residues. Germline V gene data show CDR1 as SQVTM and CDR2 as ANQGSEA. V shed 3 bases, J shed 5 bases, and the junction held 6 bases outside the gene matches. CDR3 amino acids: CSVEGQGGYGYTF. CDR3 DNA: TGCAGCGTTGAGGGCCAGGGGGGGTATGGCTACACCTTC.

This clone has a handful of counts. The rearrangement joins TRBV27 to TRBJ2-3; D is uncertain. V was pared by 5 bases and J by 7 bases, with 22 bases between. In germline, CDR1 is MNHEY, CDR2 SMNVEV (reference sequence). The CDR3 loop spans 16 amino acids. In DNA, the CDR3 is TGTGCCAGCAGTCTCGGGTTCCCCCCTGGTATATATACGCAGTATTTT. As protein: CASSLGFPPGIYTQYF.

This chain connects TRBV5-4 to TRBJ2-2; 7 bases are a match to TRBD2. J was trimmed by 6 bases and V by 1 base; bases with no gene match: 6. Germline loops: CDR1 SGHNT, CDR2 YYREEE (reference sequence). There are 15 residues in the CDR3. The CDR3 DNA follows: TGTGCCAGCAGCTTGTCTGCGGGAGTCGCCGGGGAGCTGTTTTTT. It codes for CASSLSAGVAGELFF.

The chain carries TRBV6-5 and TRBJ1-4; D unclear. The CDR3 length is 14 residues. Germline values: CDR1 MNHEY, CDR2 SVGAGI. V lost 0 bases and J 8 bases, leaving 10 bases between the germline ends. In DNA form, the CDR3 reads TGTGCCAGCAGTTACTCCCCCGTTGGGGAAAAACTGTTTTTT. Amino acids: CASSYSPVGEKLFF.

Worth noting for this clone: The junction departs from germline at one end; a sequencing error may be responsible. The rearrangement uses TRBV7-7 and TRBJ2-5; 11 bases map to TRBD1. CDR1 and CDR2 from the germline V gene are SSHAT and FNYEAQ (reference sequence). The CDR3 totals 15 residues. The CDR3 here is CASSRGQGAVETQYF. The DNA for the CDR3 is TGTGCTAGCAGCCGAGGACAGGGGGCCGTAGAGACCCAGTACTTC.

CDR3 sequence: CASSLETDEQYF. DNA of the CDR3: TGTGCCAGCAGCTTGGAGACAGACGAGCAGTACTTC. The chain is built from TRBV5-5 and TRBJ2-7; tentatively, D is TRBD1 (5 bases). Germline CDR1 is SGHKS and CDR2 is YYEKEE (reference sequence). The CDR3 is made up of 12 amino acids. Trimming shortened V by 0 bases and J by 5 bases, and 6 bases separated the two germline ends.

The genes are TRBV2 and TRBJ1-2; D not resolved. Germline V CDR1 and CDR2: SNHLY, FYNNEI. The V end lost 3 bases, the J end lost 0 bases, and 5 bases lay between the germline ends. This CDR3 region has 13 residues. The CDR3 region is CASSDTPNYGYTF. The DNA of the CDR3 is TGTGCCAGCAGTGACACCCCTAACTATGGCTACACCTTC.

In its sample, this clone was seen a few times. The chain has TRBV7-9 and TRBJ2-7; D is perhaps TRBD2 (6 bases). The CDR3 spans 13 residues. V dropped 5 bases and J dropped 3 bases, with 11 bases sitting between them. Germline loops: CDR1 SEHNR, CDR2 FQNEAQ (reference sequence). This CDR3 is CASSPLGGYEQYF. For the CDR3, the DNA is TGTGCCAGCAGCCCTCTGGGGGGCTACGAGCAGTACTTC.

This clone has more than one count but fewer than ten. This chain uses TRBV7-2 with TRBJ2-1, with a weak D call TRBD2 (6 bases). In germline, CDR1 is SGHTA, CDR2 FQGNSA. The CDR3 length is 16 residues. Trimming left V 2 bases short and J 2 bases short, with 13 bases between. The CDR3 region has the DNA TGTGCCAGCAGCTTACAGGTGGGAGGACCCTACAATGAGCAGTTCTTC. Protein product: CASSLQVGGPYNEQFF.

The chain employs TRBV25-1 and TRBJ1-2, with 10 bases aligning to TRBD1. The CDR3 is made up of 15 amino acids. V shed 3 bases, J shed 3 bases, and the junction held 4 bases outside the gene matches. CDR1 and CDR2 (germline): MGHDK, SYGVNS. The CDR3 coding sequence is TGTGCCAGCAGTGATCCCGGGACAGGGGACTATGGCTACACCTTC. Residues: CASSDPGTGDYGYTF.